Below, 10 T cell receptor beta chains from the same sample are listed, as sequenced in a study of blood T cell repertoires in COVID-19 (TCRdb year 2020). The library came from the immunoSEQ multiplex PCR assay. TCRdb carries this immuneACCESS record with in-frame sequences only. Its versions omit some clonotypes, under half of them owing to an unresolved V gene in the studies checked, with the rest unexplained. This sample has 130,000 to 150,000 clones in its table, and around 81% of those were observed once. The ten largest clonotypes hold around 13% of the sample. Input material: peripheral blood. These receptors were obtained from a man in his 60s with active or convalescent COVID-19.

The chain joins TRBV6-2 or TRBV6-3 to TRBJ1-1; 7 positions match TRBD1. Germline lookup yields CDR1 MNHEY and CDR2 SVGEGT. This CDR3 has 14 residues. V lost 10 bases to trimming and J lost 3 bases; unmatched junction nucleotides: 11. The CDR3 is CATIPQGKYTEAFF. The CDR3 DNA is TGTGCCACCATCCCACAGGGGAAGTACACTGAAGCTTTCTTT.

The V and J genes are TRBV28 and TRBJ2-1; 7 positions agree with TRBD2. Losses at the gene ends were 7 bases for V and 0 bases for J; bases not matched to a gene: 9. The CDR3 covers 16 residues. The germline gives CDR1 MDHEN, CDR2 SYDVKM. The CDR3 region has the DNA TGTGCCAGCACCCACGGGCTAGCGGCCTCCTACAATGAGCAGTTCTTC. Amino acid sequence: CASTHGLAASYNEQFF.

The CDR3 DNA follows: TGCGCCAGCAGGGAGTTTGACAATCAGCCCCAGCATTTT. Its translation is CASREFDNQPQHF. The chain recombines TRBV5-1 with TRBJ1-5; D gene ambiguous. Trimming removed 5 bases at V and 3 bases at J, with 9 bases between. Germline-derived CDR1 and CDR2 are SGHRS and YFSETQ. The CDR3 extends over 13 amino acids.

The J gene is TRBJ2-2, the V gene TRBV4-3; perhaps TRBD1 as D (5 bases). Germline V CDR1 and CDR2: LGHNA, YSLEER. Deletions cut 4 bases from V and 7 bases from J, with 10 bases between. The CDR3 spans 13 residues. This CDR3 reads CASSLGQGGELFF. The DNA for the CDR3 is TGCGCCAGCAGCCTGGGGCAGGGCGGGGAGCTGTTTTTT.

This chain connects TRBV21-1 to TRBJ2-5; TRBD1, the table's D call, lacks a check against the DNA. TRBV21-1 is flagged as a pseudogene. The CDR3 runs 14 residues. CDR3 nucleotide sequence: TGTGCCAGCAGAACCAGCCAACAGCAAGAGACCCAGTACTTC. Protein sequence: CASRTSQQQETQYF.

Worth noting for this clone: In the same sample, other DNA sequences code for this CDR3. This chain links TRBV6-5 with TRBJ2-5; tentative D call: TRBD1 (7 bases). Trimming left V 5 bases short and J 2 bases short, with 12 bases between. This CDR3 is built from 14 residues. Germline CDR1 and CDR2: MNHEY and SVGAGI. This chain's CDR3 is CASSRGTDQETQYF. The DNA of the CDR3 is TGTGCCAGCAGTCGCGGGACAGATCAAGAGACCCAGTACTTC.

V gene TRBV2 combines with J gene TRBJ2-3; tentative D call: TRBD2 (5 bases). Trimming removed 7 bases from V and 5 bases from J, with 16 bases in between. From germline, CDR1 is SNHLY and CDR2 FYNNEI. The CDR3 contains 14 residues. This CDR3 reads CASTSPDWVDTQYF. The CDR3 nucleotides are TGTGCCAGCACTAGTCCGGACTGGGTAGATACGCAGTATTTT.

The gene calls are TRBV28 and TRBJ2-1; 10 nucleotides agree with TRBD2. Germline V lookup: CDR1 MDHEN, CDR2 SYDVKM. The CDR3 loop spans 15 amino acids. V shed 3 bases, J shed 7 bases, and the junction held 6 bases outside the gene matches. The CDR3 sequence: CASSLRLAGVNEQFF. Here the CDR3 DNA reads TGTGCCAGCAGTTTGCGACTAGCGGGCGTTAATGAGCAGTTCTTC. The whole variable domain, remainder taken from reference TRBV28 and TRBJ2-1, is DVKVTQSSRYLVKRTGEKVFLECVQDMDHENMFWYRQDPGLGLRLIYFSYDVKMKEKGDIPEGYSVSREKKERFSLILESASTNQTSMYLCASSLRLAGVNEQFFGPGTRLTVL.

The V and J genes are TRBV18 and TRBJ1-5; 8 positions agree with TRBD1. The CDR3 is 15 amino acids. From germline, CDR1 is KGHSH and CDR2 LQKENI. The V gene end was trimmed by 6 bases and the J gene end by 0 bases; junction bases not matched to a gene: 4. The CDR3 DNA is TGTGCCAGCTCTCGACAGGGGCATAGCAATCAGCCCCAGCATTTT. This codes for CASSRQGHSNQPQHF.

J is TRBJ1-1 and V is TRBV2; TRBD1 is a possible D gene (5 bases). Trimming removed 7 bases from V and 2 bases from J, with 11 bases in between. Germline loops: CDR1 SNHLY, CDR2 FYNNEI. This CDR3 has 13 residues. The CDR3 region is CASTRTGNTEAFF. In nucleotides, the CDR3 is TGTGCCAGCACTAGAACAGGTAACACTGAAGCTTTCTTT.